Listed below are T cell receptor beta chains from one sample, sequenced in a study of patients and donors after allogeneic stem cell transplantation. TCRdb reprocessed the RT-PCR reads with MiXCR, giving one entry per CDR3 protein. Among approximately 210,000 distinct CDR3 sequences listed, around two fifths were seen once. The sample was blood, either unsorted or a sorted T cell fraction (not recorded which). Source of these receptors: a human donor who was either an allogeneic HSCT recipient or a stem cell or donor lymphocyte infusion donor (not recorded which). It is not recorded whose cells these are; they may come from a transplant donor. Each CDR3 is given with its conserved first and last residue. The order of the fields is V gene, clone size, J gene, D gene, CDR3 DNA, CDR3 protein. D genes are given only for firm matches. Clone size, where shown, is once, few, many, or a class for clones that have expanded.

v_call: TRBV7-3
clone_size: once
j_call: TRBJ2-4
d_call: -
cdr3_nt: TGTGCCAGCAGCCTAGGGACGGCGCCCCAAGAAAACATTCAGTACTTC
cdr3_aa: CASSLGTAPQENIQYF

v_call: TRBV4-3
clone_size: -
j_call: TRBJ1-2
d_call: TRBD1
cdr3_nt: TGCGCCAGCAGCCAGGACAGGGTAGGAGGCTACACCTTC
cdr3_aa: CASSQDRVGGYTF

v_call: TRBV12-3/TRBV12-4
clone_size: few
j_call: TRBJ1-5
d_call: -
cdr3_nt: TGTGCCAGCAGTCTTACGAGGGGTTATAGCAATCAGCCCCAGCATTTT
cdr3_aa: CASSLTRGYSNQPQHF

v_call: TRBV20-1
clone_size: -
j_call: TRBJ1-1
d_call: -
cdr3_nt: TGCAGTGCTAGTGACCGGGTCAGGGGGAACACTGAAGCTTTCTTT
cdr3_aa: CSASDRVRGNTEAFF

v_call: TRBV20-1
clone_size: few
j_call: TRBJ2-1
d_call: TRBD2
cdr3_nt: TGCAGTGCCCCGCTAGCGGGAGGGGACAATGAGCAGTTCTTC
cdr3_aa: CSAPLAGGDNEQFF

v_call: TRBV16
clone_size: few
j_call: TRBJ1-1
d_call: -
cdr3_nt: TGTGCCAGCAGCCACTGGGCCACGAACACTGAAGCTTTCTTT
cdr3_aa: CASSHWATNTEAFF

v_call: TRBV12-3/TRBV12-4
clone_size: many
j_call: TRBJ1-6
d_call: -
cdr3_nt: TGCGCCAGCAGCTTAGGGACGGCTAATTCACCCCTCCACTTT
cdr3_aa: CASSLGTANSPLHF

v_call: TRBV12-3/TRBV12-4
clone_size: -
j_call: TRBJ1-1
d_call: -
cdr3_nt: TGTGCCAGCAGTCGTAGACAGACGAACACTGAAGCTTTCTTT
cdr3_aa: CASSRRQTNTEAFF

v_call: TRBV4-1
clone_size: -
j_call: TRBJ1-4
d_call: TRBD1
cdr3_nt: TGCGCCAGCAGCCAAGATCGGGAGAAGGGGGCCTGGGAAAAACTGTTTTTT
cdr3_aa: CASSQDREKGAWEKLFF

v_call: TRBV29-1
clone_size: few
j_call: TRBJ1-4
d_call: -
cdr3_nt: TGCAGCGTCCGGGACGATAATGAAAAACTGTTTTTT
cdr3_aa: CSVRDDNEKLFF

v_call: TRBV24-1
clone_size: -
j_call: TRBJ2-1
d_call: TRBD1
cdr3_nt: TGTGCCACCAGTGACCCGGGGACAGATACCTACAATGAGCAGTTCTTC
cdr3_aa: CATSDPGTDTYNEQFF

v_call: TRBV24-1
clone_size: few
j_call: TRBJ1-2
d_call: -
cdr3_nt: TGTGCCACCAGTGGTACGGGGGAAGACTATGGCTACACCTTC
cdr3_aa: CATSGTGEDYGYTF

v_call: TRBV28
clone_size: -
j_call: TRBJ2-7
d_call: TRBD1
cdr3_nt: TGTGCCAGCAGTTTCGGGACAGGGGTCTACGAGCAGTACTTC
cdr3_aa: CASSFGTGVYEQYF

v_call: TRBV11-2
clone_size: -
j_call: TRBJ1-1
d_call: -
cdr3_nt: TGTGCCAGCAGCCCCCGGACGTTAGTCAGAATGAACACTGAAGCTTTCTTT
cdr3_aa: CASSPRTLVRMNTEAFF

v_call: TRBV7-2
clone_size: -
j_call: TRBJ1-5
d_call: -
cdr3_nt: TGTGCCAGCAGCTTGGAGGGGCCCCAGCATTTT
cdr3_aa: CASSLEGPQHF

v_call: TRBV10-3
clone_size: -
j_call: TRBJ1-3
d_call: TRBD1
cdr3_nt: TGTGCCATCAGCGCCGACAGGGGGCCAGGAAACACCATATATTTT
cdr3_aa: CAISADRGPGNTIYF

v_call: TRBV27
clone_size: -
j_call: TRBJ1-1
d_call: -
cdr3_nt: TGTGCCAGCAGCCGACCGGGGACTGAAGCTTTCTTT
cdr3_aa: CASSRPGTEAFF

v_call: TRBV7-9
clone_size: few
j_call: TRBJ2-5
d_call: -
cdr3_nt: TGTGCCAGCAGCGCCCTCCTCCAAGAGACCCAGTACTTC
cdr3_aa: CASSALLQETQYF

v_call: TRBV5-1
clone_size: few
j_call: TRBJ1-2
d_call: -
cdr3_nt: TGCGCCAGCAGCCAAGGGCCAGGGGCGTGGGATGGCTACACCTTC
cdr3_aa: CASSQGPGAWDGYTF

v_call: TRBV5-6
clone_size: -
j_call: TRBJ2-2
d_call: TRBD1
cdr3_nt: TGTGCCAGCAGCTTTATGGGACAGGCGAACACCGGGGAGCTGTTTTTT
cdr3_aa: CASSFMGQANTGELFF

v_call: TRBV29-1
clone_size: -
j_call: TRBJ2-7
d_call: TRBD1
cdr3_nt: TGCAGCGTTGAAGATCGCCGGGACAGTTCCTACGAGCAGTACTTC
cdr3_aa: CSVEDRRDSSYEQYF

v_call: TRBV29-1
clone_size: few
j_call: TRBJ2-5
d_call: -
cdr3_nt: TGCAGCGCCACCGGTTACACAGGGGAGACCCAGTACTTC
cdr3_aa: CSATGYTGETQYF

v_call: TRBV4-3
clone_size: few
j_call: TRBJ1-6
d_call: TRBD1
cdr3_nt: TGCGCCAGCAGCCAGACAGGGTACAATTCACCCCTCCACTTT
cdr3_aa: CASSQTGYNSPLHF

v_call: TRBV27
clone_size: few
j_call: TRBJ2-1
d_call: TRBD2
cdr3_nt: TGTGCCAGCAGCCGCACCGGGACTAGCGGTACAAGGCCCCACAATGAGCAGTTCTTC
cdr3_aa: CASSRTGTSGTRPHNEQFF

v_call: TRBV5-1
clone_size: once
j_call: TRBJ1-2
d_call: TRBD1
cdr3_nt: TGCGCCAGCAGCTACCAGGGGGTGGCTTATGGCTACACCTTC
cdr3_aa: CASSYQGVAYGYTF